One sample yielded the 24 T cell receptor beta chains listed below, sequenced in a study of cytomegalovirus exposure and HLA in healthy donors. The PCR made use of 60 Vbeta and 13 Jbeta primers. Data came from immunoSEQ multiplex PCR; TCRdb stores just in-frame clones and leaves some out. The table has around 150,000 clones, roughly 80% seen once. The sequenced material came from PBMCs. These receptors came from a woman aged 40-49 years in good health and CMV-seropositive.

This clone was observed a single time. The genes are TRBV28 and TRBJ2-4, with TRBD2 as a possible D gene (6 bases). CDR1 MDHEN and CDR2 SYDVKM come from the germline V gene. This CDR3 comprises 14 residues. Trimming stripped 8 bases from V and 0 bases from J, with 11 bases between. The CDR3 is CASGDGGAKNIQYF. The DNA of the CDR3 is TGTGCCAGCGGGGACGGGGGAGCCAAAAACATTCAGTACTTC.

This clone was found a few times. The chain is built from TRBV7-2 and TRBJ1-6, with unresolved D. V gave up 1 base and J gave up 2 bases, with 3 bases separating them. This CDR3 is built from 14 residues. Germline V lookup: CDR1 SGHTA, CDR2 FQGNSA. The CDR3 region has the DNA TGTGCCAGCAGCTTAGGGCCCTATAATTCACCCCTCCACTTT. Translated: CASSLGPYNSPLHF.

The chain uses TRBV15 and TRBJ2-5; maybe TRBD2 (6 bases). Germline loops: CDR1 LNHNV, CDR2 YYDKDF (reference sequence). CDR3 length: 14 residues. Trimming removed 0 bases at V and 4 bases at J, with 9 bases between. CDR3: CATSRDLGGETQYF. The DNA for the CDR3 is TGTGCCACCAGCAGAGATCTGGGGGGAGAGACCCAGTACTTC.

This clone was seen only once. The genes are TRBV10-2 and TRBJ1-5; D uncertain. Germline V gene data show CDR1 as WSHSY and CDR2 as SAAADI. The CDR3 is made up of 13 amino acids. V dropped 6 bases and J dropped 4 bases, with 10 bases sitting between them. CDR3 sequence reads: CASRNQVNQPQHF. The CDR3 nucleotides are TGCGCCAGCAGAAACCAGGTAAATCAGCCCCAGCATTTT.

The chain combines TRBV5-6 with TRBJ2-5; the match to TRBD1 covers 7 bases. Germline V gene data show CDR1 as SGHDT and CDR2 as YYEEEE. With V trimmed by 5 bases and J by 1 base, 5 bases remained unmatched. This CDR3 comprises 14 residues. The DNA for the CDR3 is TGTGCCAGCAGACCCGGGACAGCCCAAGAGACCCAGTACTTC. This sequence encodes CASRPGTAQETQYF.

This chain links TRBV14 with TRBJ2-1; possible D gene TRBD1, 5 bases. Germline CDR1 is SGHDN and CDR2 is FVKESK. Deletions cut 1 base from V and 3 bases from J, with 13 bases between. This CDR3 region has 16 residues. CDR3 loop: CASSQATVGFYNEQFF. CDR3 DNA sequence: TGTGCCAGCAGCCAAGCGACAGTAGGTTTCTACAATGAGCAGTTCTTC.

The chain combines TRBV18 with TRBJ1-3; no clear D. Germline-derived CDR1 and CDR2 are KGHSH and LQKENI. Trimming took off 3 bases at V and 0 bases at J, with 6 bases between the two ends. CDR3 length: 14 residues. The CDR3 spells CASSPNTSGNTIYF. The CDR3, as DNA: TGTGCCAGCTCACCTAACACCTCTGGAAACACCATATATTTT.

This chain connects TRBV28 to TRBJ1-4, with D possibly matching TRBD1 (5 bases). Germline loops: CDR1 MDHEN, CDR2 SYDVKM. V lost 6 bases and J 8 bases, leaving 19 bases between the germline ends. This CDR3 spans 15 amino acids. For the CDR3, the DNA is TGTGCCAGCAGCTCCCCGACCATTGGGGGGGAAAAACTGTTTTTT. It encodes CASSSPTIGGEKLFF.

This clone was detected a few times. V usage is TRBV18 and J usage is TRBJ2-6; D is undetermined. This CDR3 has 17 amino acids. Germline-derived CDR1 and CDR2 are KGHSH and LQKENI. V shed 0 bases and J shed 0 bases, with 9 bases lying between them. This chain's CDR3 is CASSPPGSSSGANVLTF. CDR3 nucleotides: TGTGCCAGCTCACCACCGGGCAGTAGCTCTGGGGCCAACGTCCTGACTTTC.

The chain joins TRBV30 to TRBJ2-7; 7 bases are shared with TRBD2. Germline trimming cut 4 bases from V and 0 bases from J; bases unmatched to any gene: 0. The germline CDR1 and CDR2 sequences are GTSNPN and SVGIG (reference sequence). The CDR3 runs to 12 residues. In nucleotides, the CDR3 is TGTGCCTGGAAGCGGGACTCCTACGAGCAGTACTTC. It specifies CAWKRDSYEQYF.

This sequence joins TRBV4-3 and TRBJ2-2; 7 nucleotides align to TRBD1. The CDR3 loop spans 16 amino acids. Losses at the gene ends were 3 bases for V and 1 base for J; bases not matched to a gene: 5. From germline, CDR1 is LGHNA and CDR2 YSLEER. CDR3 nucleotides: TGCGCCAGCAGCCAGGAACAGGGGAGGAACACCGGGGAGCTGTTTTTT. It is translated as CASSQEQGRNTGELFF.

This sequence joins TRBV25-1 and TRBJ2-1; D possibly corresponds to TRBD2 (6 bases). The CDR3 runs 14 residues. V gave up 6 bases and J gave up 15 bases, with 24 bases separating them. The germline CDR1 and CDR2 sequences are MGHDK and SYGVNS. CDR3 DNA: TGTGCCAGCAGATCATCCGGGACGGGAGATGGTCTGTTCTTC. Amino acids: CASRSSGTGDGLFF.

DNA of the CDR3: TGTGCCAGCAGTCTTCGGACAGTGAGCTCCTACAATGAGCAGTTCTTC. Protein: CASSLRTVSSYNEQFF. The chain uses TRBV27 and TRBJ2-1, with a possible D match to TRBD1 (6 bases). The ends were cut back, 5 bases at V and 0 bases at J, with 14 bases in the middle. The CDR3 loop spans 16 amino acids. CDR1 is MNHEY and CDR2 is SMNVEV in the germline V gene (reference sequence).

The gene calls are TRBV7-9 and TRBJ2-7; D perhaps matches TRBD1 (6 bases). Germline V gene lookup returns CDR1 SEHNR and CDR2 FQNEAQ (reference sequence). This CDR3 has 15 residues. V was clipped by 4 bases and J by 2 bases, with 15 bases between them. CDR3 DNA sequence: TGTGCCAGCAGCTACTGGACAGACACCACCTACGAGCAGTACTTC. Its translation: CASSYWTDTTYEQYF.

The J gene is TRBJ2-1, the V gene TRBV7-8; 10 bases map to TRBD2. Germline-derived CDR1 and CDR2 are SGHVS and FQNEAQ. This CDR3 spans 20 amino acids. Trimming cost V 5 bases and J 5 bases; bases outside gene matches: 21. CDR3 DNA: TGTGCCAGCAGCCTCCCTGCTAGCGGGAGAAGATTTGAGAGCGACAATGAGCAGTTCTTC. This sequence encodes CASSLPASGRRFESDNEQFF.

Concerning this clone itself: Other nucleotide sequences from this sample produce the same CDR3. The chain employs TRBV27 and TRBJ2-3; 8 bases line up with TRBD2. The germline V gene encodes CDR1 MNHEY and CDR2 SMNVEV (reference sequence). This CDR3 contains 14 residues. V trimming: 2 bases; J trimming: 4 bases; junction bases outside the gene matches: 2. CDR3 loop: CASSLGLAADTQYF. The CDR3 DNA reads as TGTGCCAGCAGTTTAGGACTAGCTGCAGATACGCAGTATTTT.

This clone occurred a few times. The CDR3 DNA is TGTGCCAGCCTTTCGGACTTGAACACTGAAGCTTTCTTT. It codes for CASLSDLNTEAFF. The chain employs TRBV7-2 and TRBJ1-1, with D hard to call. The germline V gene has CDR1 SGHTA and CDR2 FQGNSA. V gave up 8 bases and J gave up 0 bases, with 10 bases separating them. The CDR3 contains 13 residues.

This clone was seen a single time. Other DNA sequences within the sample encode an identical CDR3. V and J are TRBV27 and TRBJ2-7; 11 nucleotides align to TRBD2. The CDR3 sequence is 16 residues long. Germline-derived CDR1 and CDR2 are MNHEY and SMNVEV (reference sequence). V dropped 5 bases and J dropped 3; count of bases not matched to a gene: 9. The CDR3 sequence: CASSGRLAGTFYEQYF. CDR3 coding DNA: TGTGCCAGCAGTGGCAGACTAGCGGGGACCTTCTACGAGCAGTACTTC.

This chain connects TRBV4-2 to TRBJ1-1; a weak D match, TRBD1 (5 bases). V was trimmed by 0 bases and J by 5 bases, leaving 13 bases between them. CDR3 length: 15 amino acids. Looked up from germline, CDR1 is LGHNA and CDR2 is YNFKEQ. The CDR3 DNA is TGTGCCAGCAGCCAAGATAGGAGGGGCCGGACTGAAGCTTTCTTT. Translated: CASSQDRRGRTEAFF.

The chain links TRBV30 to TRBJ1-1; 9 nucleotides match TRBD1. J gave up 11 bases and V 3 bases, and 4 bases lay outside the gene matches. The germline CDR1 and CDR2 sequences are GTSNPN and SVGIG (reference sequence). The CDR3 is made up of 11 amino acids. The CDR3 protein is CAWRDRGKAFF. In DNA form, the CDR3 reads TGTGCCTGGAGGGACAGGGGAAAGGCTTTCTTT.

The DNA for the CDR3 is TGTGCCAGCAGCCTGGGGACTAGCGGAGGGGTATTCCCGCAGTTCTTC. This gives the protein CASSLGTSGGVFPQFF. The genes are TRBV5-4 and TRBJ2-1, with TRBD2 matching 11 bases. With V trimmed by 4 bases and J by 12 bases, 15 bases remained unmatched. The CDR3 is made up of 16 amino acids. CDR1 is SGHNT and CDR2 is YYREEE in the germline V gene (reference sequence).

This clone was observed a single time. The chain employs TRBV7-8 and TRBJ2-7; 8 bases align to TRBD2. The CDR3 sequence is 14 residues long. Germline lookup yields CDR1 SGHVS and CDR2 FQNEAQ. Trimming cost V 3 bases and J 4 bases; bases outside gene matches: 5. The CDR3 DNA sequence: TGTGCCAGCAGCTTGAGCGGGAGTAGGTACGAGCAGTACTTC. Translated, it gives CASSLSGSRYEQYF.

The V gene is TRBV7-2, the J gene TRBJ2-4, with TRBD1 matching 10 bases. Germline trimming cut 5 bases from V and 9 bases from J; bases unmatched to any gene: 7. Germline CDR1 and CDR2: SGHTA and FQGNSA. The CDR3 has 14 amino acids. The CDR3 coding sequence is TGTGCCAGCAGCCCGGGACAGGGGCACAGCATTCAGTACTTC. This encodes CASSPGQGHSIQYF. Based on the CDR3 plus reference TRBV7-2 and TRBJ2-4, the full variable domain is GAGVSQSPSNKVTEKGKDVELRCDPISGHTALYWYRQSLGQGLEFLIYFQGNSAPDKSGLPSDRFSAERTGGSVSTLTIQRTQQEDSAVYLCASSPGQGHSIQYFGAGTRLSVL.

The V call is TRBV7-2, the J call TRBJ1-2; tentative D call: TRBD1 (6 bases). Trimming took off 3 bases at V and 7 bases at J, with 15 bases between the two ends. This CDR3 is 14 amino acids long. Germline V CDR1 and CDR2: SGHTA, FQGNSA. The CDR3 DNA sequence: TGTGCCAGCAGCTTCGAGAGGGGGGGGTCTGGCTACACCTTC. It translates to CASSFERGGSGYTF.